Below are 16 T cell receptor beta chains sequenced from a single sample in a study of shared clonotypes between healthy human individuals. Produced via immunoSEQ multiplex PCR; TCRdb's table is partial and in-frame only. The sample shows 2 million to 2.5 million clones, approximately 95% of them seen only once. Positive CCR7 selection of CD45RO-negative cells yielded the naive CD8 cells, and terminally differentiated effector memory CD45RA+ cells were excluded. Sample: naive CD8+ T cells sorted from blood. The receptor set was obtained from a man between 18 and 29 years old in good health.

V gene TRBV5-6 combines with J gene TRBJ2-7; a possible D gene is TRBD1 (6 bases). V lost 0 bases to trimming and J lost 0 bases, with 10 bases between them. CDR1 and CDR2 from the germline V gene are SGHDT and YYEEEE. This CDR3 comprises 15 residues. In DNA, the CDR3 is TGTGCCAGCAGCTTGGTAATGGACAGCTCCTACGAGCAGTACTTC. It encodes CASSLVMDSSYEQYF.

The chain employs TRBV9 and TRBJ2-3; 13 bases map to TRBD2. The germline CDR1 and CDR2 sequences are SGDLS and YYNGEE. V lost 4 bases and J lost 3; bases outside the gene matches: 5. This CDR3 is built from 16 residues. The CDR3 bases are TGTGCCAGCAGCATAACGGGACTAGCGGGGACAGATACGCAGTATTTT. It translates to CASSITGLAGTDTQYF.

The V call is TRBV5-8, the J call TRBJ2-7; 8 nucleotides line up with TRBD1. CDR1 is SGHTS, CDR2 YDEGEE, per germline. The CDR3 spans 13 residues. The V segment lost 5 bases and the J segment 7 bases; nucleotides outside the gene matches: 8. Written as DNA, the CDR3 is TGTGCCAGCAGAAACAGGGGGAAGAATGAGCAGTACTTC. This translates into CASRNRGKNEQYF. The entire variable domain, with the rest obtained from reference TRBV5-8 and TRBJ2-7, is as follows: EAGVTQSPTHLIKTRGQQATLRCSPISGHTSVYWYQQALGLGLQFLLWYDEGEERNRGNFPPRFSGRQFPNYSSELNVNALELEDSALYLCASRNRGKNEQYFGPGTRLTVT.

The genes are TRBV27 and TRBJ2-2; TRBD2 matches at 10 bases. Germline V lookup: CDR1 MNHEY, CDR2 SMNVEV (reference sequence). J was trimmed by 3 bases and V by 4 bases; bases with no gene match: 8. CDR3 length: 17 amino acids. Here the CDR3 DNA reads TGTGCCAGCAGTTCCCAACTAGCGGGAATTGACACCGGGGAGCTGTTTTTT. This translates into CASSSQLAGIDTGELFF.

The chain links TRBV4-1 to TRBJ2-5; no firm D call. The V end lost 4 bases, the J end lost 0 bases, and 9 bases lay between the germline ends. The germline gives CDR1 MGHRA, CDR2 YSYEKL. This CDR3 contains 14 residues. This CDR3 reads CASSPQANQETQYF. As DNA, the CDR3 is TGCGCCAGCAGCCCCCAGGCTAACCAAGAGACCCAGTACTTC.

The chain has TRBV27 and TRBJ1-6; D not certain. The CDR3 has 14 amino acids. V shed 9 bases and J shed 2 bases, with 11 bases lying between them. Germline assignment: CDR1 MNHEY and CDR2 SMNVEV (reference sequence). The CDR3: CASTDIAYNSPLHF. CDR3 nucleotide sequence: TGTGCCAGTACCGACATAGCCTATAATTCACCCCTCCACTTT.

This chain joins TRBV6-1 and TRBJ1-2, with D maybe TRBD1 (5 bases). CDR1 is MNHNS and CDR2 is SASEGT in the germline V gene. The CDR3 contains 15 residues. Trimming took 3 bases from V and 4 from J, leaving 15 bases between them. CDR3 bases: TGTGCCAGCAGTGAGGGCACAGGAATTCTCTATGGCTACACCTTC. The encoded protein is CASSEGTGILYGYTF.

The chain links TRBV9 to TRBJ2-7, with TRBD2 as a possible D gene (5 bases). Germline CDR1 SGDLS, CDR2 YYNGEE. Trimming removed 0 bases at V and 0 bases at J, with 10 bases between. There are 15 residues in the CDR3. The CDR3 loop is CASSVGSADSYEQYF. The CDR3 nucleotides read TGTGCCAGCAGCGTAGGTAGCGCCGACTCCTACGAGCAGTACTTC.

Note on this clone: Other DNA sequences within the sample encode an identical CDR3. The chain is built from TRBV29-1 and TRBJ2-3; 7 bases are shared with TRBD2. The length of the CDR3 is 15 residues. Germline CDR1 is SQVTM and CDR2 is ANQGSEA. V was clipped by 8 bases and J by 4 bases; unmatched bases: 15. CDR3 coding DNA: TGCAGCACCCGACGATCAGGCGGGGGAGCAGATACGCAGTATTTT. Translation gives CSTRRSGGGADTQYF.

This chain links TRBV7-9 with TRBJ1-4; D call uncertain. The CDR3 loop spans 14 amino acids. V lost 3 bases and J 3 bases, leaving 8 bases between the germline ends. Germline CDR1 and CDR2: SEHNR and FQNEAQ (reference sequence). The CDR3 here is CASSLMDPNEKLFF. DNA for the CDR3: TGTGCCAGCAGCTTGATGGATCCTAATGAAAAACTGTTTTTT.

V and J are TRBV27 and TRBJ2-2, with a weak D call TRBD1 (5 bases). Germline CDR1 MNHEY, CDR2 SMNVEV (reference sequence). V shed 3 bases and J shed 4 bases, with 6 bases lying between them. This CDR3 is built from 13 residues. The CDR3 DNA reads TGTGCCAGCAGTTTTGGGGCCACCGGGGAGCTGTTTTTT. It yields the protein CASSFGATGELFF.

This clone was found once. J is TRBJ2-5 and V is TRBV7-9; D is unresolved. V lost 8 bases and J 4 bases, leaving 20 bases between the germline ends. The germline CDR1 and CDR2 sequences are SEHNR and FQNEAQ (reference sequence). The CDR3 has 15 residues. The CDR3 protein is CASAGVFHDVETQYF. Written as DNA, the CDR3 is TGTGCCAGCGCTGGGGTATTTCATGATGTAGAGACCCAGTACTTC.

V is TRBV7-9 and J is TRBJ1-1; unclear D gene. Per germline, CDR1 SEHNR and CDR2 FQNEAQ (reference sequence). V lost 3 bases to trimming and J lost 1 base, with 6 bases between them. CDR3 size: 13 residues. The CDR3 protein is CASSLSKNTEAFF. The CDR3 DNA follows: TGTGCCAGCAGCTTGAGTAAGAACACTGAAGCTTTCTTT.

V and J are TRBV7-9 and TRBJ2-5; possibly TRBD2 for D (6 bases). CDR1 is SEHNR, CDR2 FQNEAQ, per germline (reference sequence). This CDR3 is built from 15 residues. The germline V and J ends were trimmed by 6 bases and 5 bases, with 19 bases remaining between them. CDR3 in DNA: TGTGCCAGCAGTAAAGGCTACGGAGGGACCGAGACCCAGTACTTC. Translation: CASSKGYGGTETQYF.

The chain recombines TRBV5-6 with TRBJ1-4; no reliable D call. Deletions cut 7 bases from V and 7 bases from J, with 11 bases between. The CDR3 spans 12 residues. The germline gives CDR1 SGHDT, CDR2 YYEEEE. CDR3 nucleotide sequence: TGTGCCAGCGAGGGCTTGAGTGAAAAACTGTTTTTT. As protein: CASEGLSEKLFF.

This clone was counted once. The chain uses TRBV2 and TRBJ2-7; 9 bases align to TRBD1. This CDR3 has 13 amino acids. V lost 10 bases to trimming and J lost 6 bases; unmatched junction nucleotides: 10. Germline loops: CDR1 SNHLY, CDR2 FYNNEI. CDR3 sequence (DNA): TGTGCCACAAGGGAACAGGGGGCCTTCGAGCAGTACTTC. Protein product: CATREQGAFEQYF.